A single sample gave rise to the 27 T cell receptor beta chains below, sequenced in a study of T cells in Graves' hyperthyroidism and ophthalmopathy. TCR beta CDR3 regions were amplified from RNA. HTBI primers were employed in a first-round RT-PCR of the TCR CDR3. TCRdb ran MiXCR on the multiplex PCR reads and lists one entry per CDR3 protein. The profile shows 500,000 or so distinct CDR3 sequences, 15% to 20% of them singletons. Sequencing used blood. The receptors shown here come from a woman aged 25 to 39 with Graves' ophthalmopathy.

This clonotype was counted at least ten times. The chain combines TRBV20-1 with TRBJ2-7; 7 bases fit TRBD1. This CDR3 region has 14 residues. Germline assignment: CDR1 DFQATT and CDR2 SNEGSKA (reference sequence). Losses at the gene ends were 2 bases for V and 3 bases for J; bases not matched to a gene: 7. CDR3 DNA sequence: TGCAGTGCTAGAATATCAGGGGGTAACTACGAGCAGTACTTC. Its protein product is CSARISGGNYEQYF.

The sample holds a few counts of this clonotype. The chain joins TRBV20-1 to TRBJ2-7; D might be TRBD1 or TRBD2, each matching 5 bases. Between the trimmed V and J ends, which lost 3 bases and 4 bases, there was a span of 13 bases. This CDR3 has 13 residues. Germline assignment: CDR1 DFQATT and CDR2 SNEGSKA (reference sequence). The CDR3 nucleotides are TGCAGTGCTAGTGGGGGAGTACAATACGAGCAGTACTTC. Its protein product is CSASGGVQYEQYF.

The sample holds many counts of this clonotype. V and J are TRBV25-1 and TRBJ2-3, with D perhaps being TRBD1 or TRBD2 (6 bases each). The ends were cut back, 1 base at V and 6 bases at J, with 8 bases in the middle. Per germline, CDR1 MGHDK and CDR2 SYGVNS. This CDR3 is 13 amino acids long. In DNA form, the CDR3 reads TGTGCCAGCAGTGAATGGAGGGGGGATACGCAGTATTTT. It encodes CASSEWRGDTQYF.

At least ten counts were recorded for this clonotype. This rearrangement joins TRBV4-3 to TRBJ2-5, with 8 positions matching TRBD2. Per germline, CDR1 LGHNA and CDR2 YSLEER. V was pared by 0 bases and J by 1 base, with 7 bases of the junction left unmatched. This CDR3 comprises 17 residues. The DNA for the CDR3 is TGCGCCAGCAGCCAAGAGGTAGCGGGGACCTTCCAAGAGACCCAGTACTTC. It yields the protein CASSQEVAGTFQETQYF.

In its sample, this clonotype was seen many times. CDR3 in amino acids: CATSDNAQGFGNEQFF. Written as DNA, the CDR3 is TGTGCCACCAGTGACAACGCACAGGGTTTTGGGAATGAGCAGTTCTTC. The chain couples TRBV24-1 to TRBJ2-1, with a possible D match to TRBD1 (6 bases). V was shortened by 4 bases and J by 7 bases, with 19 bases between the two germline ends. The germline CDR1 and CDR2 sequences are KGHDR and SFDVKD. The CDR3 spans 16 residues.

This clonotype was seen only a few times. The chain links TRBV4-2 to TRBJ2-7; the D gene is possibly TRBD1 (5 bases). Germline assignment: CDR1 LGHNA and CDR2 YNFKEQ. This CDR3 contains 14 residues. V lost 0 bases and J 7 bases, leaving 13 bases between the germline ends. The CDR3 region has the DNA TGTGCCAGCAGCCAAGAAGGGGCGGCAGGAGAGCAGTACTTC. Translating gives CASSQEGAAGEQYF.

This clonotype was observed many times. V gene TRBV29-1 combines with J gene TRBJ2-7; perhaps TRBD1 as D (7 bases). CDR1 and CDR2 from the germline V gene are SQVTM and ANQGSEA. V dropped 4 bases and J dropped 3 bases, with 13 bases sitting between them. The CDR3 runs 13 residues. The CDR3: CSVVEGADYEQYF. The CDR3 DNA reads as TGCAGCGTTGTGGAGGGGGCGGACTACGAGCAGTACTTC.

In its sample, this clonotype was seen a few times. The chain combines TRBV15 with TRBJ2-5; TRBD1 matches at 8 bases. Germline lookup yields CDR1 LNHNV and CDR2 YYDKDF (reference sequence). Trimming at V came to 3 bases and at J to 5 bases, leaving 11 bases not matched to a gene. The CDR3 is made up of 16 amino acids. CDR3 DNA sequence: TGTGCCACCAGCAGGGGACTCGGACAGGGCGGGGAGACCCAGTACTTC. Protein sequence: CATSRGLGQGGETQYF.

The J gene is TRBJ1-4, the V gene TRBV6-2 or TRBV6-3, with D uncertain. V dropped 4 bases and J dropped 4 bases, with 7 bases sitting between them. This CDR3 has 13 residues. CDR1 is MNHEY, CDR2 SVGEGT, per germline. CDR3 loop: CASSSGNNEKLFF. The DNA for the CDR3 is TGTGCCAGCAGTTCGGGCAATAATGAAAAACTGTTTTTT.

This clonotype was detected only a few times. The chain recombines TRBV3-1 with TRBJ2-7, with D perhaps matching TRBD1 (6 bases). CDR3 size: 14 residues. Germline CDR1 LGHDT, CDR2 YNNKEL (reference sequence). V lost 2 bases, J lost 3 bases, and 11 bases lay in between. This chain's CDR3 is CASSQRTVNYEQYF. CDR3 nucleotides: TGTGCCAGCAGCCAACGGACAGTGAACTACGAGCAGTACTTC.

This clonotype occurred many times. The rearrangement links TRBV7-2 to TRBJ2-1, with D tentatively TRBD1 (5 bases). The CDR3 runs to 13 residues. V was trimmed by 2 bases and J by 8 bases, leaving 10 bases between them. Per germline, CDR1 SGHTA and CDR2 FQGNSA. For the CDR3, the DNA is TGTGCCAGCAGCTTAACAGGCGCCGATGAGCAGTTCTTC. It yields the protein CASSLTGADEQFF.

The chain uses TRBV28 and TRBJ2-6, with D perhaps assigned TRBD1 or TRBD2 (6 bases each). V was cut by 7 bases and J by 0 bases, with 19 bases left in between. Germline CDR1 reads MDHEN; CDR2 reads SYDVKM. The CDR3 covers 18 residues. CDR3 protein: CASTHGGRTFSGANVLTF. CDR3 in DNA: TGTGCCAGCACCCACGGGGGCAGGACCTTCTCTGGGGCCAACGTCCTGACTTTC.

The sample holds many counts of this clonotype. The chain is built from TRBV29-1 and TRBJ2-4, with a tentative D call TRBD2 (6 bases). The CDR3 is 13 amino acids. Between the trimmed V and J ends, which lost 3 bases and 6 bases, there was a span of 12 bases. Per germline, CDR1 SQVTM and CDR2 ANQGSEA. Here the CDR3 reads CSVDGGGGNIQYF. Written as DNA, the CDR3 is TGCAGCGTTGATGGGGGAGGAGGAAACATTCAGTACTTC.

The count of this clonotype is one. The CDR3: CSALMGTFLGRQYF. The CDR3 nucleotides read TGCAGTGCTTTAATGGGGACTTTTCTCGGGAGGCAGTACTTC. The chain has TRBV20-1 and TRBJ2-7; D is perhaps TRBD2 (6 bases). The germline CDR1 and CDR2 sequences are DFQATT and SNEGSKA (reference sequence). The V end was cut by 5 bases, the J end by 9 bases, with 23 bases between. This CDR3 has 14 amino acids.

This clonotype occurred many times. This rearrangement joins TRBV12-3 or TRBV12-4 to TRBJ2-7; no clear D gene. The CDR3 extends over 13 amino acids. The V end lost 3 bases, the J end lost 5 bases, and 11 bases lay between the germline ends. The chain's CDR3 is CASSLRTFDEQYF. CDR3 DNA: TGTGCCAGCAGTTTGCGGACGTTTGACGAGCAGTACTTC.

The CDR3 sequence is CASSTQVFYEQYF. The CDR3 nucleotides read TGTGCCAGCAGTACACAGGTATTCTACGAGCAGTACTTC. V is TRBV6-1 and J is TRBJ2-7; tentatively, D is TRBD1 (5 bases). Trimming cost V 5 bases and J 3 bases, with 11 bases left between them. The CDR3 runs 13 residues. Germline assignment: CDR1 MNHNS and CDR2 SASEGT.

The chain couples TRBV4-2 to TRBJ2-1; 7 nucleotides match TRBD2. Germline assignment: CDR1 LGHNA and CDR2 YNFKEQ. The V gene end was trimmed by 3 bases and the J gene end by 4 bases; junction bases not matched to a gene: 9. The CDR3 runs to 16 residues. The CDR3 region has the DNA TGTGCCAGCAGCCATCGTCCAAGCGGGGATTACAATGAGCAGTTCTTC. It specifies CASSHRPSGDYNEQFF.

This clonotype appeared many times. This chain connects TRBV6-2 or TRBV6-3 to TRBJ2-1, with 11 bases matching TRBD2. The germline V gene has CDR1 MNHEY and CDR2 SVGEGT. Trimming cost V 5 bases and J 5 bases; bases outside gene matches: 8. The CDR3 sequence is 16 residues long. CDR3 sequence: CASSPLLAGGNNEQFF. CDR3 coding DNA: TGTGCCAGCAGTCCCCTATTAGCGGGAGGGAACAATGAGCAGTTCTTC.

This clonotype was found once. The chain employs TRBV12-3 or TRBV12-4 and TRBJ2-1, with D possibly being TRBD1 (6 bases). The CDR3 is 15 amino acids. The V end lost 6 bases, the J end lost 5 bases, and 17 bases lay between the germline ends. In nucleotides, the CDR3 is TGTGCCAGCAGCCCCAGAACAGGGCGCCACAATGAGCAGTTCTTC. This gives the protein CASSPRTGRHNEQFF.

This clonotype was seen many times. The V and J genes are TRBV28 and TRBJ2-1, with D maybe TRBD2 (6 bases). Germline V lookup: CDR1 MDHEN, CDR2 SYDVKM. The CDR3 covers 13 residues. Trimming removed 6 bases from V and 7 bases from J, with 13 bases in between. The CDR3, as DNA: TGTGCCAGCAGGGCGTTGGAGGGGAATGAGCAGTTCTTC. Amino acids: CASRALEGNEQFF.

Written as DNA, the CDR3 is TGTGCCAGCAGTTACCGGGACAAGGGAATAGGCTACTATGGCTACACCTTC. Encoded protein: CASSYRDKGIGYYGYTF. The chain combines TRBV6-5 with TRBJ1-2; D may be TRBD1 (6 bases). The CDR3 is 17 residues long. Germline V CDR1 and CDR2: MNHEY, SVGAGI. The V end lost 2 bases, the J end lost 3 bases, and 19 bases lay between the germline ends.

The chain is built from TRBV5-1 and TRBJ1-5, with TRBD1 as a possible D gene (5 bases). The V gene lost 4 bases and the J gene lost 7 bases, with 12 bases spanning the gap. CDR1 is SGHRS and CDR2 is YFSETQ in the germline V gene. CDR3 size: 13 residues. The CDR3: CASSPQGGQPQHF. CDR3 coding DNA: TGCGCCAGCAGCCCTCAGGGTGGGCAGCCCCAGCATTTT.

V is TRBV4-3 and J is TRBJ2-2; 12 bases are shared with TRBD2. The CDR3 is 17 residues long. Germline-derived CDR1 and CDR2 are LGHNA and YSLEER. V lost 0 bases, J lost 6 bases, and 5 bases stayed unmatched. DNA for the CDR3: TGCGCCAGCAGCCAAGAGCGACTAGCGGGAGTTTCCGGGGAGCTGTTTTTT. Protein product: CASSQERLAGVSGELFF.

This clonotype has a count of ten or more. The gene calls are TRBV20-1 and TRBJ2-1; possibly TRBD1 for D (5 bases). The germline V and J ends were trimmed by 4 bases and 5 bases, with 9 bases remaining between them. CDR3 length: 12 amino acids. Germline CDR1 reads DFQATT; CDR2 reads SNEGSKA (reference sequence). This CDR3 reads CSANQGDNEQFF. In nucleotides, the CDR3 is TGCAGTGCTAATCAGGGTGACAATGAGCAGTTCTTC.

Many counts were recorded for this clonotype. CDR3 sequence: CASSISDTAYEQYF. The DNA for the CDR3 is TGTGCCAGTAGTATCAGCGACACCGCCTACGAGCAGTACTTC. V usage is TRBV19 and J usage is TRBJ2-7; D is uncertain. CDR3 length: 14 amino acids. CDR1 is LNHDA and CDR2 is SQIVND in the germline V gene (reference sequence). V shed 3 bases and J shed 2 bases, with 11 bases lying between them.

This clonotype appeared many times. The chain recombines TRBV24-1 with TRBJ1-5, with D tentatively TRBD1 (5 bases). The CDR3 has 13 amino acids. Germline V lookup: CDR1 KGHDR, CDR2 SFDVKD. Trimming took 4 bases from V and 4 from J, leaving 7 bases between them. The CDR3, as DNA: TGTGCCACCAGTGACCCAGGGAATCAGCCCCAGCATTTT. Translating it yields CATSDPGNQPQHF.

The rearrangement joins TRBV19 to TRBJ1-5; unclear D gene. CDR3 length: 15 amino acids. CDR1 and CDR2 from the germline V gene are LNHDA and SQIVND (reference sequence). V was shortened by 1 base and J by 2 bases, with 9 bases between the two germline ends. The CDR3 is CASSIGPWGNQPQHF. In DNA, the CDR3 is TGTGCCAGTAGTATAGGCCCCTGGGGCAATCAGCCCCAGCATTTT.